This passage covers 19 T cell receptor beta chains from one sample sequenced in a study of cytomegalovirus exposure and HLA in healthy donors. The PCR used 60 Vbeta and 13 Jbeta primers. Generated by immunoSEQ multiplex PCR, the TCRdb table keeps only in-frame clones and is missing some. Of about 81,000 clones in the sample, 70% to 90% were seen once. Sequencing used PBMCs. The receptors stem from a man younger than 35 in good health and CMV-seronegative.

This sequence joins TRBV28 and TRBJ1-1; D is possibly TRBD1 (6 bases). Trimming pared 6 bases from V and 0 bases from J, leaving 11 bases between. This CDR3 is built from 14 residues. The V gene's germline CDR1 is MDHEN and CDR2 SYDVKM. The CDR3 DNA is TGTGCCAGCAGGCGGGGGCCTATGAACACTGAAGCTTTCTTT. Protein: CASRRGPMNTEAFF. The whole variable domain, remainder taken from reference TRBV28 and TRBJ1-1, is DVKVTQSSRYLVKRTGEKVFLECVQDMDHENMFWYRQDPGLGLRLIYFSYDVKMKEKGDIPEGYSVSREKKERFSLILESASTNQTSMYLCASRRGPMNTEAFFGQGTRLTVV.

This rearrangement joins TRBV29-1 to TRBJ1-5; weak D call: TRBD1 (5 bases). Germline-derived CDR1 and CDR2 are SQVTM and ANQGSEA. V gave up 5 bases and J gave up 2 bases, with 13 bases separating them. The CDR3 is made up of 14 amino acids. CDR3 nucleotide sequence: TGCAGCGTTTCCCAGGGAACTGGCAATCAGCCCCAGCATTTT. This sequence encodes CSVSQGTGNQPQHF. Combining the CDR3 with reference TRBV29-1 and TRBJ1-5 gives the whole variable domain SAVISQKPSRDICQRGTSLTIQCQVDSQVTMMFWYRQQPGQSLTLIATANQGSEATYESGFVIDKFPISRPNLTFSTLTVSNMSPEDSSIYLCSVSQGTGNQPQHFGDGTRLSIL.

The chain uses TRBV18 and TRBJ2-1; D unclear. CDR1 and CDR2 (germline): KGHSH, LQKENI. V gave up 3 bases and J gave up 0 bases, with 12 bases separating them. CDR3 length equals 16 residues. The CDR3 DNA sequence: TGTGCCAGCTCACCTGCCGCTTGGAGCTCCTACAATGAGCAGTTCTTC. This encodes CASSPAAWSSYNEQFF.

V and J are TRBV5-1 and TRBJ1-1; no reliable D call. Trimming pared 4 bases from V and 1 base from J, leaving 11 bases between. Germline V CDR1 and CDR2: SGHRS, YFSETQ. The CDR3 contains 14 residues. CDR3 region: CASSRGPSNTEAFF. The CDR3 DNA follows: TGCGCCAGCAGCCGAGGGCCCTCGAACACTGAAGCTTTCTTT. The variable domain in full, with the rest retrieved from reference TRBV5-1 and TRBJ1-1, is KAGVTQTPRYLIKTRGQQVTLSCSPISGHRSVSWYQQTPGQGLQFLFEYFSETQRNKGNFPGRFSGRQFSNSRSEMNVSTLELGDSALYLCASSRGPSNTEAFFGQGTRLTVV.

The chain joins TRBV19 to TRBJ2-2; 13 positions match TRBD2. With V trimmed by 1 base and J by 7 bases, 0 bases remained unmatched. The germline gives CDR1 LNHDA, CDR2 SQIVND (reference sequence). The CDR3 runs to 15 residues. CDR3 sequence reads: CASSIGTSGSGELFF. The CDR3 nucleotides read TGTGCCAGTAGTATAGGGACTAGCGGGAGCGGGGAGCTGTTTTTT.

This clone was counted between two and nine times. CDR3 DNA: TGTGCCAGCAGCGCTCCTCGCCTAGCGGGAGCCCACGGGGAGCTGTTTTTT. Translating it yields CASSAPRLAGAHGELFF. The V and J genes are TRBV7-9 and TRBJ2-2; 10 bases are shared with TRBD2. The CDR3 spans 17 residues. The V gene's germline CDR1 is SEHNR and CDR2 FQNEAQ (reference sequence). V trimming: 5 bases; J trimming: 7 bases; junction bases outside the gene matches: 13.

The chain employs TRBV10-2 and TRBJ2-2; D ambiguous. Germline CDR1 is WSHSY and CDR2 is SAAADI. CDR3 length: 17 amino acids. Deletions cut 6 bases from V and 4 bases from J, with 21 bases between. The CDR3 reads CASRERTNRVSTGELFF. CDR3 DNA: TGCGCCAGCAGGGAGCGAACAAACCGGGTCAGCACCGGGGAGCTGTTTTTT.

The rearrangement uses TRBV7-2 and TRBJ2-3; a possible D gene is TRBD2 (6 bases). The V end lost 3 bases, the J end lost 3 bases, and 13 bases lay between the germline ends. Germline CDR1 and CDR2: SGHTA and FQGNSA. This CDR3 has 15 residues. In nucleotides, the CDR3 is TGTGCCAGCAGCTTCGGGAGCGGTCCAACAGATACGCAGTATTTT. Translating it yields CASSFGSGPTDTQYF. Variable domain in full (rest from reference TRBV7-2 and TRBJ2-3): GAGVSQSPSNKVTEKGKDVELRCDPISGHTALYWYRQSLGQGLEFLIYFQGNSAPDKSGLPSDRFSAERTGGSVSTLTIQRTQQEDSAVYLCASSFGSGPTDTQYFGPGTRLTVL.

The rearrangement uses TRBV7-2 and TRBJ2-7, with D maybe TRBD2 (7 bases). The V end was cut by 1 base, the J end by 2 bases, with 15 bases between. Looked up from germline, CDR1 is SGHTA and CDR2 is FQGNSA. The CDR3 runs to 16 residues. In DNA form, the CDR3 reads TGTGCCAGCAGCTTAGTGGCGGGGGCCCCCGCCTACGAGCAGTACTTC. It yields the protein CASSLVAGAPAYEQYF.

V and J are TRBV5-4 and TRBJ1-6; a weak D match, TRBD1 (5 bases). With 4 bases removed from V and 6 bases from J, the gap between germline ends came to 17 bases. CDR1 and CDR2 from the germline V gene are SGHNT and YYREEE (reference sequence). The CDR3 spans 16 residues. CDR3 loop: CASSPSSQGINSPLHF. The CDR3 DNA reads TGTGCCAGCAGCCCTTCTTCTCAGGGCATTAATTCACCCCTCCACTTT.

The rearrangement uses TRBV7-2 and TRBJ2-1, with TRBD2 identical over 15 bases. CDR3 length equals 19 residues. V lost 4 bases to trimming and J lost 4 bases; unmatched junction nucleotides: 11. Germline loops: CDR1 SGHTA, CDR2 FQGNSA. CDR3 coding DNA: TGTGCCAGCAGCTCTAAGGCGGGGACTAGCGGGAGGACTTACAATGAGCAGTTCTTC. The encoded protein is CASSSKAGTSGRTYNEQFF.

The chain recombines TRBV2 with TRBJ2-7, with 12 bases aligning to TRBD2. The V gene end was trimmed by 2 bases and the J gene end by 3 bases; junction bases not matched to a gene: 14. The CDR3 covers 19 residues. Germline V lookup: CDR1 SNHLY, CDR2 FYNNEI. CDR3 in DNA: TGTGCCAGCAGTGAACGCTTGACTAGCGGGAGCGGTAGGAGCTACGAGCAGTACTTC. Translating it yields CASSERLTSGSGRSYEQYF.

The CDR3 DNA sequence: TGTGCCAGCAGCAAAGCCGGCATGGGTGGAGATAATTCACCCCTCCACTTT. Translation gives CASSKAGMGGDNSPLHF. The chain recombines TRBV21-1 with TRBJ1-6. TRBV21-1 is a pseudogene segment. This CDR3 spans 17 amino acids.

This clone was seen once. The chain carries TRBV21-1 and TRBJ2-1; no check of the table's D call, TRBD2, against the DNA was made. TRBV21-1 is marked as a pseudogene. The length of the CDR3 is 16 residues. CDR3 nucleotide sequence: TGTGCCAGCAGCAAAAGGGGAGGGGGAGGGTACAATGAGCAGTTCTTC. This codes for CASSKRGGGGYNEQFF.

As to this clone: No conserved phenylalanine or tryptophan is present at the end of the CDR3, so a read error is the likely explanation. In DNA, the CDR3 is TGTGCCAGCAGTCCGGACAGGGGCAACACTGAAGCTTTCCTT. As protein: CASSPDRGNTEAFL. V and J are TRBV28 and TRBJ1-1; 9 bases match TRBD1. The germline V gene has CDR1 MDHEN and CDR2 SYDVKM. The CDR3 loop spans 14 amino acids. The V segment lost 5 bases and the J segment 2 bases; nucleotides outside the gene matches: 3.

This clone was seen just once. The chain links TRBV19 to TRBJ2-2; D is unresolved. V was cut by 1 base and J by 4 bases, with 4 bases left in between. In germline, CDR1 is LNHDA, CDR2 SQIVND (reference sequence). The CDR3 sequence is 13 residues long. DNA of the CDR3: TGTGCCAGTAGTATAGCTCTCACCGGGGAGCTGTTTTTT. Its protein is CASSIALTGELFF.

The V and J genes are TRBV7-2 and TRBJ2-1; a weak D match, TRBD2 (5 bases). V lost 3 bases and J lost 0, with 15 bases in between. Germline CDR1 and CDR2: SGHTA and FQGNSA. This CDR3 has 17 amino acids. For the CDR3, the DNA is TGTGCCAGCAGCTTGATTGCGGGTGGGAGCTCCTACAATGAGCAGTTCTTC. It yields the protein CASSLIAGGSSYNEQFF.

The chain has TRBV30 and TRBJ2-3; 9 bases match TRBD1. The germline V gene encodes CDR1 GTSNPN and CDR2 SVGIG (reference sequence). The CDR3 is made up of 14 amino acids. V was pared by 1 base and J by 6 bases, with 5 bases of the junction left unmatched. CDR3 amino acids: CAWSGGQGPDTQYF. The CDR3 nucleotides are TGTGCCTGGAGTGGGGGACAGGGTCCCGATACGCAGTATTTT.

V is TRBV19 and J is TRBJ2-5, with TRBD2 matching 8 bases. The better agreement between TRBJ2-7 and the DNA end casts doubt on the J call. This CDR3 has 13 amino acids. Looked up from germline, CDR1 is LNHDA and CDR2 is SQIVND (reference sequence). CDR3 region: CASSIGTSYEQYF. The CDR3 DNA follows: TGTGCCAGTAGTATTGGGACTAGCTACGAGCAGTACTTC.